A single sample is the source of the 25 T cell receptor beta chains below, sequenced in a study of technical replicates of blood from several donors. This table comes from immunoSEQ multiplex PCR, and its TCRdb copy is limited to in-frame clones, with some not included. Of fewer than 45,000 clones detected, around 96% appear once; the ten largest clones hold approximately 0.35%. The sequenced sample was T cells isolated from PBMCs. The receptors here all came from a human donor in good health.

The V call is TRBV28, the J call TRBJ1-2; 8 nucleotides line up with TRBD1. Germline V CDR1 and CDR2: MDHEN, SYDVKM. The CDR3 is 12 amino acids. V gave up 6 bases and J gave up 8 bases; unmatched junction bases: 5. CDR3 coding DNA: TGTGCCAGCAGCCTCAGGGGGCGAGGCTACACCTTC. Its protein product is CASSLRGRGYTF.

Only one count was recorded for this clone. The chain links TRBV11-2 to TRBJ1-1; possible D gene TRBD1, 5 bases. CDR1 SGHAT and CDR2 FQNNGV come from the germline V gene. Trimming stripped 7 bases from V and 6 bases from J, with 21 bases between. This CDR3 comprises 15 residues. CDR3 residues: CASTEYGGGRSEAFF. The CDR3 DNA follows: TGTGCCAGCACCGAATACGGGGGGGGAAGGTCTGAAGCTTTCTTT.

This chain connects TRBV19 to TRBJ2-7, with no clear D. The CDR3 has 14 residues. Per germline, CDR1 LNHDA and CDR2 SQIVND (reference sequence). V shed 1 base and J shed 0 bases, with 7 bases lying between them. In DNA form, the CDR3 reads TGTGCCAGTAGTATAGGGTTGAGCTCCTACGAGCAGTACTTC. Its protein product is CASSIGLSSYEQYF. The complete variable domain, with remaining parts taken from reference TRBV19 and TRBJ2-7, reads DGGITQSPKYLFRKEGQNVTLSCEQNLNHDAMYWYRQDPGQGLRLIYYSQIVNDFQKGDIAEGYSVSREKKESFPLTVTSAQKNPTAFYLCASSIGLSSYEQYFGPGTRLTVT.

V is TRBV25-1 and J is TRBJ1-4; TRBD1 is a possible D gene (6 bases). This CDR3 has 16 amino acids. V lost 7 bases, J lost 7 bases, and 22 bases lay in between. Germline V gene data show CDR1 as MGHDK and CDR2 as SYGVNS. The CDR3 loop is CASKMYGGGSSEKLFF. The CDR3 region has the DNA TGTGCCAGCAAAATGTACGGCGGGGGCTCGAGTGAAAAACTGTTTTTT.

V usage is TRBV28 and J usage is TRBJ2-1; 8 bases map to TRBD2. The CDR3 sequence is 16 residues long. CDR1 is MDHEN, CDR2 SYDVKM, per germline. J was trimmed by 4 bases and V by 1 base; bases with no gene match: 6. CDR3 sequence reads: CASSLSYPSGYNEQFF. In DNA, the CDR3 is TGTGCCAGCAGTTTATCTTATCCTAGCGGGTACAATGAGCAGTTCTTC.

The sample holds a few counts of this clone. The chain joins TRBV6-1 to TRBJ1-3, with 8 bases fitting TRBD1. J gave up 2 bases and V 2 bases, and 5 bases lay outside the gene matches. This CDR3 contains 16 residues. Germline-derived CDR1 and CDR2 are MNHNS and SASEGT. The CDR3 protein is CASSETTRGPGNTIYF. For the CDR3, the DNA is TGTGCCAGCAGTGAAACTACCAGGGGGCCTGGAAACACCATATATTTT.

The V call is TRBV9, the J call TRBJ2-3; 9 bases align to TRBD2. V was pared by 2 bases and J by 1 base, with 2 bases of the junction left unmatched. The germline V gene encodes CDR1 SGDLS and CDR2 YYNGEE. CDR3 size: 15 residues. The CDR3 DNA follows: TGTGCCAGCAGCGTGGGACTAGCTCGCACAGATACGCAGTATTTT. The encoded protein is CASSVGLARTDTQYF. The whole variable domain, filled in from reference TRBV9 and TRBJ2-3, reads DSGVTQTPKHLITATGQRVTLRCSPRSGDLSVYWYQQSLDQGLQFLIQYYNGEERAKGNILERFSAQQFPDLHSELNLSSLELGDSALYFCASSVGLARTDTQYFGPGTRLTVL.

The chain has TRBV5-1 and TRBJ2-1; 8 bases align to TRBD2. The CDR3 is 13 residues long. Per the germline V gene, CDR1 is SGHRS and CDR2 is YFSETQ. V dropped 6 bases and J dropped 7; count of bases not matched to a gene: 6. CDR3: CASKRLAPNEQFF. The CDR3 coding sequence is TGCGCCAGCAAGAGACTAGCGCCTAATGAGCAGTTCTTC.

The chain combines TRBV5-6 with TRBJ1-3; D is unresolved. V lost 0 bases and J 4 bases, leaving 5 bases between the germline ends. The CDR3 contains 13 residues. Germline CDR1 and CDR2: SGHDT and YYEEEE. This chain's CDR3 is CASSLGGGNTIYF. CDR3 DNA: TGTGCCAGCAGCTTGGGCGGGGGAAACACCATATATTTT.

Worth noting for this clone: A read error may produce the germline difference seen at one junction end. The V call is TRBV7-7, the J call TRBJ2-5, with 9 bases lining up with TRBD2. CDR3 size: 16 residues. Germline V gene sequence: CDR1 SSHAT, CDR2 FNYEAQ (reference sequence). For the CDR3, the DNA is TGTGCTAGCAGCTTAGACCGGACTAGCGCCAAAGAGACCCAGTACTTC. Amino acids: CASSLDRTSAKETQYF.

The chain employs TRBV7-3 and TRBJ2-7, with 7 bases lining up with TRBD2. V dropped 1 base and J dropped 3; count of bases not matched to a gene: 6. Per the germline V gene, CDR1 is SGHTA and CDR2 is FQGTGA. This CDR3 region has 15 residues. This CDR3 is CASSLRRGEGYEQYF. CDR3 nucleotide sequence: TGTGCCAGCAGCTTAAGGCGAGGGGAGGGCTACGAGCAGTACTTC.

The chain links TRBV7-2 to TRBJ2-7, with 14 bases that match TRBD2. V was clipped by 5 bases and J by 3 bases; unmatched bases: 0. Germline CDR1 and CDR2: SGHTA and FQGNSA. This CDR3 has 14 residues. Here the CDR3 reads CASSGLAGGYEQYF. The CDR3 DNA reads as TGTGCCAGCAGCGGACTAGCGGGAGGCTACGAGCAGTACTTC.

The CDR3 nucleotides read TGCAGCGTCGCAGGGGAAGGCACCGGGGAGCTGTTTTTT. Translated: CSVAGEGTGELFF. This rearrangement joins TRBV29-1 to TRBJ2-2, with D perhaps TRBD1 (6 bases). The CDR3 is made up of 13 amino acids. CDR1 is SQVTM and CDR2 is ANQGSEA in the germline V gene. Deletions cut 6 bases from V and 4 bases from J, with 12 bases between.

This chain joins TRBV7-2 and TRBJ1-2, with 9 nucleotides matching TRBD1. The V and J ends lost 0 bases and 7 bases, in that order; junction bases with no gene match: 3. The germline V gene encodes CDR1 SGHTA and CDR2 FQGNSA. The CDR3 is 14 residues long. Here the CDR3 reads CASSLAGTGPGYTF. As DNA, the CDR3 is TGTGCCAGCAGCTTAGCTGGGACAGGGCCTGGCTACACCTTC.

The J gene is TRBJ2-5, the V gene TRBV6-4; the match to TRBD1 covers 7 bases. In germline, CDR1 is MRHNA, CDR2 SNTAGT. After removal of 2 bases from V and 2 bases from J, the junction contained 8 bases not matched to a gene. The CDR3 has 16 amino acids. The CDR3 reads CASSDPGTDLQETQYF. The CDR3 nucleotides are TGTGCCAGCAGTGACCCCGGGACAGACTTACAAGAGACCCAGTACTTC.

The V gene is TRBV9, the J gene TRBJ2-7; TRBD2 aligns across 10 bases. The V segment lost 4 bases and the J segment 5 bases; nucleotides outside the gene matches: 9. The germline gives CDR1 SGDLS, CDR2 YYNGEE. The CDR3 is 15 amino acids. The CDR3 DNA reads TGTGCCAGCAGCCTACTAGCGGGACTTGGCCACGAGCAGTACTTC. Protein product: CASSLLAGLGHEQYF.

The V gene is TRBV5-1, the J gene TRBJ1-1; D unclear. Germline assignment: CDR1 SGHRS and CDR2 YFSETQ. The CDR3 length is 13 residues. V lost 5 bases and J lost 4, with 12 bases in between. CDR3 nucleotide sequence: TGCGCCAGCAGTCACCCCGGAGGCACTGAAGCTTTCTTT. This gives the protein CASSHPGGTEAFF.

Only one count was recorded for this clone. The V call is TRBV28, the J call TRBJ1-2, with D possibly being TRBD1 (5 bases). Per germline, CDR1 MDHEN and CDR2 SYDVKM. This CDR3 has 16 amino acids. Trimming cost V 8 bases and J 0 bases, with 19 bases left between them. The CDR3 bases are TGTGCCAGCCGCGTAATCGGGGGTATTGCTAACTATGGCTACACCTTC. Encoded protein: CASRVIGGIANYGYTF.

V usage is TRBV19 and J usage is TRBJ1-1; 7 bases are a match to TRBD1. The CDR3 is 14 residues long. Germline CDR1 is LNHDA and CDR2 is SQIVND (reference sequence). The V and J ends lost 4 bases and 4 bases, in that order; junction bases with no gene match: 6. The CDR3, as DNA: TGTGCCAGTAGTACAGACAGGGCCGGCACTGAAGCTTTCTTT. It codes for CASSTDRAGTEAFF.

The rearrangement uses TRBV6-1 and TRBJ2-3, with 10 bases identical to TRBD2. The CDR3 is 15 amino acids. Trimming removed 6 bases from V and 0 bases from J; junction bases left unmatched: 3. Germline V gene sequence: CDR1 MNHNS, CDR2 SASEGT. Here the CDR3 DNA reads TGTGCCAGCAGCCGGACTAGCGGAAGCACAGATACGCAGTATTTT. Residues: CASSRTSGSTDTQYF.

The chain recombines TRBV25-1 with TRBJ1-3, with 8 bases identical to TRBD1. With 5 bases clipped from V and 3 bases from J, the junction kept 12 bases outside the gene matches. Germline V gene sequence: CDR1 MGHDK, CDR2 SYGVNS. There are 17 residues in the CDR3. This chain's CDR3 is CASSSRIGQGDGNTIYF. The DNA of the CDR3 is TGTGCCAGCAGTTCCCGAATCGGACAGGGCGATGGAAACACCATATATTTT.

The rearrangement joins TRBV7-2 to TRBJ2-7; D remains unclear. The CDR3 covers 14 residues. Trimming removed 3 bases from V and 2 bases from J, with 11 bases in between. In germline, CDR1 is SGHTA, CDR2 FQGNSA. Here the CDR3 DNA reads TGTGCCAGCAGCTTCCCCCACAGACCCTACGAGCAGTACTTC. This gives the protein CASSFPHRPYEQYF.

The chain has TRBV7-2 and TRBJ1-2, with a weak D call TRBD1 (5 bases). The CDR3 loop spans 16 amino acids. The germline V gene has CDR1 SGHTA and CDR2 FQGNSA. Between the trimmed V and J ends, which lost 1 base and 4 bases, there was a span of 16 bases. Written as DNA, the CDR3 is TGTGCCAGCAGCTTAGAAGTCGGGGGGGTCGGCTATGGCTACACCTTC. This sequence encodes CASSLEVGGVGYGYTF.

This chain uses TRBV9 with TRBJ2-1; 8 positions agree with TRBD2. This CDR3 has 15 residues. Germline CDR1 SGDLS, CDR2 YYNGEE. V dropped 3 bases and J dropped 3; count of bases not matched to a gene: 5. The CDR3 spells CASSEAGEFYNEQFF. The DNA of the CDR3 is TGTGCCAGCAGCGAAGCGGGAGAATTCTACAATGAGCAGTTCTTC.

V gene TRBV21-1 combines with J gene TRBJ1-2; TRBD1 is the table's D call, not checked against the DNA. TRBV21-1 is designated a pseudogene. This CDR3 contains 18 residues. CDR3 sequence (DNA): TGTGCCAGCAGCAAGGTTCCATTGGGGGACAGGGGGCTTTATGGCTACACCTTC. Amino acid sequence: CASSKVPLGDRGLYGYTF.